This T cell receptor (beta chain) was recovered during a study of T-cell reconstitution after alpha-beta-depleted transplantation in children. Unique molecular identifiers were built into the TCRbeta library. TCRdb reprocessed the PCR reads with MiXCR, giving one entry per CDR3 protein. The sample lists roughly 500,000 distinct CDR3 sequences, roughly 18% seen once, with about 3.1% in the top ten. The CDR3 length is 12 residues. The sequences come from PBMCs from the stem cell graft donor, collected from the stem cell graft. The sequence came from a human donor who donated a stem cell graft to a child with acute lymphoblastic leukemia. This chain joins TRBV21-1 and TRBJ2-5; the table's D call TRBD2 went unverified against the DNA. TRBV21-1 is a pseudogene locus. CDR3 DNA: TGTGCCAGCGGGCCTCCTCAAGAGACCCAGTACTTC. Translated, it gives CASGPPQETQYF.